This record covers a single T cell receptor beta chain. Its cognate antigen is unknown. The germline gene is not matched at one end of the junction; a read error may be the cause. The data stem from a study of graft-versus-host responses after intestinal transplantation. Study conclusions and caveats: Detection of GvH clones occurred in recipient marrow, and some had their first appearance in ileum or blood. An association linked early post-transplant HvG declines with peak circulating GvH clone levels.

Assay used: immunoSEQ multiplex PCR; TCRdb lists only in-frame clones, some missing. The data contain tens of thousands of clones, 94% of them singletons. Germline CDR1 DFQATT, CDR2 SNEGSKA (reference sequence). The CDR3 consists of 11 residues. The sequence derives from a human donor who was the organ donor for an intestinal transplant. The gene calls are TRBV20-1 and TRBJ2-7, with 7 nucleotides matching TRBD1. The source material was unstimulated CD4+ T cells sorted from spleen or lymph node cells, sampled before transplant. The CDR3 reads CSVGTAYEQDF. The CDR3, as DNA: TGCAGTGTTGGGACAGCCTACGAGCAAGACTTC.